This T cell receptor (beta chain) was obtained from a study of blood T cell repertoires in COVID-19. Study-level background: Material from acute and convalescent COVID-19 was sourced from the United States, Italy and Spain.

Germline lookup yields CDR1 WNHNN and CDR2 SYGVQD (reference sequence). The CDR3 runs 13 residues. A word on this clone: It may be a read error: a sequence one base away is much more abundant.

Per the original methods: Counts of nucleated cells, estimated from reference gene primer amplification, were obtained. The method was immunoSEQ multiplex PCR; TCRdb's version includes in-frame clones alone and lacks a portion of them. The V and J calls and clone size come from that table; D and trimming were worked out from the DNA. This table has about 220,000 clones, roughly 80% appearing once. Sequencing input: peripheral blood. This chain uses TRBV10-1 with TRBJ1-1; D might be TRBD1 (6 bases). The TCR was taken from a human donor in a cohort sampled during active COVID-19. The chain's CDR3 is CARSRGGGPEAFF. Written as DNA, the CDR3 is TGCGCCCGCAGTCGAGGGGGGGGACCTGAAGCTTTCTTT.